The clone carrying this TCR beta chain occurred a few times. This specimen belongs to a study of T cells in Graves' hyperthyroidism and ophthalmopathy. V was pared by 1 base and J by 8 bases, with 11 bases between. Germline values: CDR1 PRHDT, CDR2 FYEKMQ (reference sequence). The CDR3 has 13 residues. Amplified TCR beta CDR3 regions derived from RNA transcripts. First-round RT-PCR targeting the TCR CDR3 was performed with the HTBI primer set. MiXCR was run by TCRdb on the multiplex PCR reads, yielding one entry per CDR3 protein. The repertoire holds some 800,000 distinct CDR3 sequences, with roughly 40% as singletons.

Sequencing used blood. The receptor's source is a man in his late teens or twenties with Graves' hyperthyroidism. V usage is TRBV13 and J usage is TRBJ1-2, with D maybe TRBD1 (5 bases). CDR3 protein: CASSLEGSVGYTF. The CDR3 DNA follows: TGTGCCAGCAGCTTAGAGGGGTCGGTCGGCTACACCTTC.